What follows are 25 T cell receptor beta chains derived from one specimen sequenced in a study of T cells after yellow fever vaccination. Each CDR3 protein is one row after TCRdb ran MiXCR on the 5' RACE reads. Of over 120,000 distinct CDR3 sequences listed, just over 6.5% are singletons. The sample in question was CD4+ T cells sorted from PBMCs, obtained 10 days after the yellow fever booster vaccination. The receptors were sampled from a man aged 30-40 years who received the YFV17D yellow fever vaccine.

This clonotype was seen many times. This chain links TRBV24-1 with TRBJ2-4, with D possibly being TRBD1 or TRBD2 (5 bases each). The CDR3 has 14 amino acids. Trimming took 4 bases from V and 3 from J, leaving 9 bases between them. Germline CDR1 reads KGHDR; CDR2 reads SFDVKD. The CDR3 DNA follows: TGTGCCACCAGTGAGGGGGTGGGCAAAAACATTCAGTACTTC. Translated: CATSEGVGKNIQYF.

This clonotype came up many times. The V and J genes are TRBV28 and TRBJ2-7; D is perhaps TRBD1 (5 bases). CDR3 length: 12 residues. Germline V gene data show CDR1 as MDHEN and CDR2 as SYDVKM. V lost 5 bases, J lost 3 bases, and 8 bases lay in between. The DNA for the CDR3 is TGTGCCAGCAGTCCGCAGGGCTACGAGCAGTACTTC. It translates to CASSPQGYEQYF.

The table lists this clonotype with many counts. V and J are TRBV29-1 and TRBJ2-1; TRBD2 is a possible D gene (5 bases). The V end lost 3 bases, the J end lost 0 bases, and 12 bases lay between the germline ends. This CDR3 has 15 amino acids. Germline V gene data show CDR1 as SQVTM and CDR2 as ANQGSEA. The CDR3, as DNA: TGCAGCGTTGACGCGCAGCGGAGCTCCTACAATGAGCAGTTCTTC. It translates to CSVDAQRSSYNEQFF.

The table lists this clonotype with many counts. J is TRBJ2-6 and V is TRBV9, with D unresolved. This CDR3 has 14 residues. Trimming cost V 4 bases and J 4 bases, with 9 bases left between them. The germline CDR1 and CDR2 sequences are SGDLS and YYNGEE. Here the CDR3 DNA reads TGTGCCAGCAGCCAATCGTTAGGGGCCAACGTCCTGACTTTC. This encodes CASSQSLGANVLTF.

This clonotype was picked up many times. V is TRBV5-1 and J is TRBJ2-5, with TRBD2 matching 7 bases. V lost 1 base, J lost 2 bases, and 14 bases stayed unmatched. The V gene's germline CDR1 is SGHRS and CDR2 YFSETQ. The CDR3 is 18 amino acids. The CDR3 spells CASSLSIGSGPLQETQYF. The CDR3 DNA reads as TGCGCCAGCAGCTTGTCAATTGGTAGCGGGCCCCTACAAGAGACCCAGTACTTC.

This clonotype appeared many times. This chain connects TRBV9 to TRBJ2-5; D is possibly TRBD1 (7 bases). CDR3 length: 15 amino acids. Germline V lookup: CDR1 SGDLS, CDR2 YYNGEE. With 3 bases removed from V and 3 bases from J, the gap between germline ends came to 15 bases. CDR3 residues: CASSAQTGRKETQYF. The CDR3 DNA reads TGTGCCAGCAGCGCCCAGACAGGGAGGAAAGAGACCCAGTACTTC. Variable domain in full (rest from reference TRBV9 and TRBJ2-5): DSGVTQTPKHLITATGQRVTLRCSPRSGDLSVYWYQQSLDQGLQFLIQYYNGEERAKGNILERFSAQQFPDLHSELNLSSLELGDSALYFCASSAQTGRKETQYFGPGTRLLVL.

This clonotype has a count of ten or more. The rearrangement uses TRBV7-2 and TRBJ2-7; TRBD2 aligns across 11 bases. The CDR3 length is 15 residues. CDR1 and CDR2 (germline): SGHTA, FQGNSA. The V and J ends lost 4 bases and 4 bases, in that order; junction bases with no gene match: 6. This CDR3 reads CASSSTGTSGYEQYF. The CDR3, as DNA: TGTGCCAGCAGCTCCACCGGGACTAGCGGATACGAGCAGTACTTC.

This clonotype was observed many times. The gene calls are TRBV10-1 and TRBJ1-1; maybe TRBD1 (5 bases). V dropped 4 bases and J dropped 0 bases, with 15 bases sitting between them. Germline V lookup: CDR1 WNHNN, CDR2 SYGVQD (reference sequence). This CDR3 comprises 16 residues. In nucleotides, the CDR3 is TGCGCCAGCAGTGGGGGGGAAAGGTTAATGAACACTGAAGCTTTCTTT. Amino acids: CASSGGERLMNTEAFF.

On this clonotype itself: Since a much larger clone is just one base distant, this may be a read error. This chain links TRBV2 with TRBJ2-1; 11 bases fit TRBD2. This CDR3 contains 15 residues. With V trimmed by 7 bases and J by 10 bases, 12 bases remained unmatched. Germline V gives CDR1 SNHLY, CDR2 FYNNEI. CDR3 sequence reads: CASILGLAGGGEQFF. For the CDR3, the DNA is TGTGCCAGCATCCTTGGGCTAGCGGGAGGTGGGGAGCAGTTCTTC.

Many counts were recorded for this clonotype. The chain links TRBV18 to TRBJ2-7; TRBD2 matches 10 bases. CDR3 length equals 14 residues. CDR1 KGHSH and CDR2 LQKENI come from the germline V gene. The V gene end was trimmed by 3 bases and the J gene end by 3 bases; junction bases not matched to a gene: 2. For the CDR3, the DNA is TGTGCCAGCTCACCTAGCGGGAGGAACTACGAGCAGTACTTC. Its translation is CASSPSGRNYEQYF.

This clonotype was detected many times. V gene TRBV27 combines with J gene TRBJ2-4; 10 bases are shared with TRBD2. This CDR3 contains 15 residues. Germline CDR1 MNHEY, CDR2 SMNVEV (reference sequence). V gave up 5 bases and J gave up 0 bases; unmatched junction bases: 1. CDR3 bases: TGTGCCAGCAGTGAGCGGGAGGGAGCCAAAAACATTCAGTACTTC. Encoded protein: CASSEREGAKNIQYF.

This clonotype showed up just a few times. The rearrangement uses TRBV3-1 and TRBJ2-2, with D unresolved. V was trimmed by 2 bases and J by 5 bases, leaving 0 bases between them. Looked up from germline, CDR1 is LGHDT and CDR2 is YNNKEL (reference sequence). CDR3 length: 11 residues. The CDR3 region has the DNA TGTGCCAGCAGCCAAACCGGGGAGCTGTTTTTT. Its protein is CASSQTGELFF.

This clonotype was detected only a few times. This chain links TRBV9 with TRBJ1-2; D is uncertain. CDR1 is SGDLS, CDR2 YYNGEE, per germline. V gave up 1 base and J gave up 7 bases, with 14 bases separating them. The CDR3 runs to 14 residues. The CDR3 sequence: CASSVMIGQSGYTF. For the CDR3, the DNA is TGTGCCAGCAGCGTAATGATAGGCCAAAGTGGCTACACCTTC.

This clonotype was observed at least ten times. The chain uses TRBV5-1 and TRBJ2-1, with 9 positions matching TRBD1. V was clipped by 10 bases and J by 4 bases; unmatched bases: 12. Looked up from germline, CDR1 is SGHRS and CDR2 is YFSETQ. The CDR3 length is 15 residues. The CDR3, as DNA: TGCGCCGGAGCCCCGGGACAGGGTTCTTACAATGAGCAGTTCTTC. Amino acids: CAGAPGQGSYNEQFF.

About this clonotype: Just one base apart from a much larger clone, this may be a read error. This chain uses TRBV6-2 or TRBV6-3 with TRBJ2-5; tentative D call: TRBD1 (5 bases). Trimming took 5 bases from V and 5 from J, leaving 12 bases between them. CDR1 MNHEY and CDR2 SVGEGT come from the germline V gene. The CDR3 has 13 residues. This CDR3 reads CASSRQLHETQYF. In nucleotides, the CDR3 is TGTGCCAGCAGTCGACAGTTACACGAGACCCAGTACTTC.

This clonotype was seen ten or more times. The genes are TRBV20-1 and TRBJ2-7, with D possibly matching TRBD1 (6 bases). The CDR3 contains 12 residues. V was pared by 6 bases and J by 3 bases, with 12 bases between. In germline, CDR1 is DFQATT, CDR2 SNEGSKA (reference sequence). The CDR3 spells CSASPDSYEQYF. The CDR3 DNA reads TGCAGTGCCTCGCCGGACAGCTACGAGCAGTACTTC.

This clonotype has ten or more counts. This CDR3 is CSARKREGRHEQYF. In DNA, the CDR3 is TGCAGTGCTAGGAAGCGGGAGGGCCGCCACGAGCAGTACTTC. The rearrangement joins TRBV20-1 to TRBJ2-7, with 10 bases that match TRBD2. The CDR3 has 14 residues. The germline CDR1 and CDR2 sequences are DFQATT and SNEGSKA (reference sequence). Trimming cost V 3 bases and J 5 bases; bases outside gene matches: 7.

The chain carries TRBV19 and TRBJ1-1; D gene ambiguous. The germline V gene encodes CDR1 LNHDA and CDR2 SQIVND (reference sequence). The CDR3 is 13 amino acids. Trimming removed 6 bases from V and 7 bases from J, with 15 bases in between. CDR3 sequence reads: CASRVGHLGEAFF. CDR3 DNA: TGTGCCAGTAGAGTAGGCCACCTCGGTGAAGCTTTCTTT.

This clonotype was recorded at least ten times. The V and J genes are TRBV20-1 and TRBJ2-3; 11 bases align to TRBD1. In germline, CDR1 is DFQATT, CDR2 SNEGSKA (reference sequence). J was trimmed by 5 bases and V by 5 bases; bases with no gene match: 6. The CDR3 is made up of 14 amino acids. DNA for the CDR3: TGCAGTGCTTGGACAGGGGGCTCGGGAGATACGCAGTATTTT. It codes for CSAWTGGSGDTQYF.

This clonotype has ten or more counts. The V call is TRBV7-2, the J call TRBJ2-7, with D hard to call. The length of the CDR3 is 13 residues. Trimming cost V 1 base and J 2 bases, with 6 bases left between them. CDR1 is SGHTA, CDR2 FQGNSA, per germline. The CDR3 DNA sequence: TGTGCCAGCAGCTTAGTCTCGACCTACGAGCAGTACTTC. Translated, it gives CASSLVSTYEQYF.

This clonotype appeared many times. The DNA of the CDR3 is TGTGCCAGCAGCCACGTCCAGCCCTATGGCTACACCTTC. It encodes CASSHVQPYGYTF. The chain joins TRBV5-5 to TRBJ1-2; D is ambiguous. The CDR3 is 13 amino acids. The germline V gene has CDR1 SGHKS and CDR2 YYEKEE (reference sequence). The V end lost 4 bases, the J end lost 4 bases, and 11 bases lay between the germline ends. The whole variable domain, remainder taken from reference TRBV5-5 and TRBJ1-2, is DAGVTQSPTHLIKTRGQQVTLRCSPISGHKSVSWYQQVLGQGPQFIFQYYEKEERGRGNFPDRFSARQFPNYSSELNVNALLLGDSALYLCASSHVQPYGYTFGSGTRLTVV.

This clonotype was observed at least ten times. This chain connects TRBV7-9 to TRBJ2-7; D remains unclear. This CDR3 has 14 amino acids. V lost 3 bases to trimming and J lost 4 bases, with 13 bases between them. The germline gives CDR1 SEHNR, CDR2 FQNEAQ (reference sequence). CDR3 sequence reads: CASSFPGEGYEQYF. The CDR3 DNA is TGTGCCAGCAGCTTCCCCGGCGAAGGGTACGAGCAGTACTTC.

In its sample, this clonotype was seen many times. V gene TRBV7-8 combines with J gene TRBJ2-2; TRBD1 or TRBD2 may be the D gene (7 bases each). V was cut by 5 bases and J by 4 bases, with 20 bases left in between. The V gene's germline CDR1 is SGHVS and CDR2 FQNEAQ. The CDR3 runs 17 residues. CDR3 DNA: TGTGCCAGCAGCCCCAGGGGGGGGAGGAGTAGCACCGGGGAGCTGTTTTTT. Its translation is CASSPRGGRSSTGELFF.

This clonotype came up a few times. Since the CDR3 does not end with the conserved phenylalanine or tryptophan, this likely comes from a read error. It is unclear where the CDR3 begins or ends on the DNA, so no DNA is shown, and the CDR3 is as TCRdb lists it. The CDR3 loop is CASSLTPGPEAQV. This chain joins TRBV7-2 and TRBJ2-1; the table's D call, TRBD1, was not checked against the DNA. 13 amino acids form the CDR3, both terminal residues included. In germline, CDR1 is SGHTA, CDR2 FQGNSA.

The table lists this clonotype with many counts. The V and J genes are TRBV3-1 and TRBJ2-5; unclear D gene. Germline V gene sequence: CDR1 LGHDT, CDR2 YNNKEL (reference sequence). V gave up 1 base and J gave up 7 bases, with 4 bases separating them. CDR3 size: 11 residues. The CDR3 reads CASSQAGTQYF. CDR3 DNA: TGTGCCAGCAGCCAAGCCGGGACCCAGTACTTC.